Each of the 10 T cell receptor beta chains below was sequenced from the same sample in a study of blood T cells in healthy people across ages. A J-beta primer mix and a sample-barcoded 5' primer were used in a second PCR of roughly 6 to 12 cycles. TCRdb passed the 5' RACE reads through MiXCR, listing each CDR3 protein once. The sample includes hundreds of thousands of distinct CDR3 sequences, roughly 44% of them seen just once. Specimen: blood. The receptors derive from a man aged 55 to 70 in good health.

This clonotype appeared a few times. V usage is TRBV3-1 and J usage is TRBJ2-5; D gene uncertain. Per the germline V gene, CDR1 is LGHDT and CDR2 is YNNKEL (reference sequence). The CDR3 spans 14 residues. The V end lost 0 bases, the J end lost 5 bases, and 10 bases lay between the germline ends. In DNA, the CDR3 is TGTGCCAGCAGCCAAGATTTGGTGATCGAGACCCAGTACTTC. It is translated as CASSQDLVIETQYF.

This clonotype was detected many times. The CDR3 sequence: CASSQGRGQNNEQFF. CDR3 nucleotides: TGCGCCAGCAGCCAAGGTAGGGGACAAAACAATGAGCAGTTCTTC. The rearrangement uses TRBV4-1 and TRBJ2-1; perhaps TRBD1 as D (6 bases). V lost 1 base, J lost 5 bases, and 12 bases lay in between. Germline V gene sequence: CDR1 MGHRA, CDR2 YSYEKL. The CDR3 spans 15 residues.

The J gene is TRBJ1-2, the V gene TRBV7-9; 7 nucleotides match TRBD1. Germline CDR1 is SEHNR and CDR2 is FQNEAQ (reference sequence). Trimming at V came to 5 bases and at J to 5 bases, leaving 11 bases not matched to a gene. This CDR3 comprises 15 residues. The CDR3 bases are TGTGCCAGCAGCGCAGCCGGGACAGAATATTATGGCTACACCTTC. Translation: CASSAAGTEYYGYTF.

The chain has TRBV7-2 and TRBJ2-5; TRBD1 matches 8 bases. The CDR3 is 15 amino acids. Germline V gene lookup returns CDR1 SGHTA and CDR2 FQGNSA. The trim removed 4 bases at V and 0 bases at J, leaving 4 bases unmatched. The CDR3 DNA reads TGTGCCAGCAGCTCCTGGACAGGGTACCAAGAGACCCAGTACTTC. This sequence encodes CASSSWTGYQETQYF.

This clonotype turned up a few times. The chain is built from TRBV7-2 and TRBJ2-2; D possibly corresponds to TRBD1 (5 bases). Deletions cut 6 bases from V and 4 bases from J, with 12 bases between. CDR3 length equals 14 residues. Germline V gene sequence: CDR1 SGHTA, CDR2 FQGNSA. This CDR3 is CASSGQGSTGELFF. Here the CDR3 DNA reads TGTGCCAGCAGTGGGCAGGGATCCACCGGGGAGCTGTTTTTT.

Details on this clonotype: A junction end diverges from the germline sequence, so it may reflect a read error. The genes are TRBV6-1 and TRBJ2-1; 9 bases line up with TRBD2. The CDR3 has 16 amino acids. The germline V gene encodes CDR1 MNHNS and CDR2 SASEGT. CDR3 residues: CASSKAPEAGGDEQFF. CDR3 DNA sequence: TGTGCCAGCAGTAAAGCCCCAGAAGCGGGGGGAGATGAGCAGTTCTTC.

This chain connects TRBV25-1 to TRBJ2-5, with TRBD2 identical over 10 bases. This CDR3 contains 14 residues. The germline V gene encodes CDR1 MGHDK and CDR2 SYGVNS. Unmatched junction bases numbered 4, after V lost 5 bases and J lost 4 bases. CDR3 region: CASSISGGRETQYF. The DNA of the CDR3 is TGTGCCAGCAGTATTAGCGGGGGGAGAGAGACCCAGTACTTC.

The chain employs TRBV20-1 and TRBJ2-5; 7 bases fit TRBD2. The germline V gene has CDR1 DFQATT and CDR2 SNEGSKA (reference sequence). The V and J ends lost 0 bases and 5 bases, in that order; junction bases with no gene match: 12. The CDR3 spans 16 residues. CDR3 bases: TGCAGTGCTAGAGATGGGGGGAGGACTAGGAGGGAGACCCAGTACTTC. Amino acids: CSARDGGRTRRETQYF.

The rearrangement uses TRBV15 and TRBJ1-1; D unresolved. CDR1 and CDR2 (germline): LNHNV, YYDKDF (reference sequence). This CDR3 has 14 residues. Trimming shortened V by 0 bases and J by 13 bases, and 18 bases separated the two germline ends. CDR3 amino acids: CATSRDVVAGSFFF. The CDR3 coding sequence is TGTGCCACCAGCAGAGATGTAGTGGCAGGTAGTTTTTTCTTT.

The chain carries TRBV12-3 or TRBV12-4 and TRBJ1-4, with D tentatively TRBD1 (5 bases). The CDR3 is made up of 14 amino acids. V was shortened by 5 bases and J by 8 bases, with 15 bases between the two germline ends. The CDR3: CASSPGTAREKLFF. CDR3 DNA: TGTGCCAGCAGTCCCGGGACGGCAAGGGAAAAACTGTTTTTT.